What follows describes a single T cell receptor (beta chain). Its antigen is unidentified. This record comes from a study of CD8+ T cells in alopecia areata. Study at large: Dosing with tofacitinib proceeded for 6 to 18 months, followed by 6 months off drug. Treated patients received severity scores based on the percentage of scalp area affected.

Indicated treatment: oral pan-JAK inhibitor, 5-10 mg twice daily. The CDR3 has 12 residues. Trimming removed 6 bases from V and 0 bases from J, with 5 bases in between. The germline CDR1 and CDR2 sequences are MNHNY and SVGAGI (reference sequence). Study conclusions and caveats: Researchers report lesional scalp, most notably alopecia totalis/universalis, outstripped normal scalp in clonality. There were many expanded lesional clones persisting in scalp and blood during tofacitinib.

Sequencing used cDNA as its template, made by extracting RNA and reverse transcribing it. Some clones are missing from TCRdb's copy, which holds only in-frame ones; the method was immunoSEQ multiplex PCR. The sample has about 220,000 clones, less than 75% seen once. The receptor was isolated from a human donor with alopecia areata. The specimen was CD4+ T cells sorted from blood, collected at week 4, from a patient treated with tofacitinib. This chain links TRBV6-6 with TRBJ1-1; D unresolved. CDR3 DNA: TGTGCCAGCAGAGACATGAACACTGAAGCTTTCTTT. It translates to CASRDMNTEAFF.